These 6 T cell receptor beta chains share one sample of origin, sequenced in a study of vaccination and CD4 T cells after COVID-19. As to time point: late sampling 161 to 241 days after vaccination in a few convalescent patients. Via MiXCR, TCRdb re-called the PCR reads, giving one row per CDR3 protein. Seen here are about 31,000 distinct CDR3 sequences, approximately 49% observed once, and the top ten hold about 5.3%. The material was CD4+ T cells from blood, obtained about 7 months after SARS-CoV-2 vaccination. The receptors were sampled from a human donor who had recovered from COVID-19.

This clonotype was found a few times. This chain connects TRBV7-2 to TRBJ1-5; D unresolved. The CDR3 has 15 residues. Trimming took off 7 bases at V and 6 bases at J, with 19 bases between the two ends. CDR1 SGHTA and CDR2 FQGNSA come from the germline V gene. This CDR3 is CASTRGLYDGQPQHF. In nucleotides, the CDR3 is TGTGCCAGCACACGTGGGTTATACGACGGTCAGCCCCAGCATTTT.

DNA of the CDR3: TGTGCCAGCAGCTGGGCTCCGGACAGGGATGGTGGCTACACCTTC. It specifies CASSWAPDRDGGYTF. The chain has TRBV7-3 and TRBJ1-2; 8 bases are shared with TRBD1. V lost 4 bases and J lost 7; bases outside the gene matches: 11. The CDR3 length is 15 residues. The germline gives CDR1 SGHTA, CDR2 FQGTGA.

The V gene is TRBV6-2 or TRBV6-3, the J gene TRBJ2-5; unclear D gene. Trimming stripped 5 bases from V and 6 bases from J, with 10 bases between. Germline V gene lookup returns CDR1 MNHEY and CDR2 SVGEGT. The CDR3 length is 12 residues. In DNA, the CDR3 is TGTGCCAGCAGTCCCCTAGGGAAGACCCAGTACTTC. It specifies CASSPLGKTQYF.

CDR3 sequence reads: CASSSHRGQEKLFF. The CDR3 nucleotides read TGTGCCAGCAGTTCCCACAGGGGACAAGAAAAACTGTTTTTT. The chain combines TRBV28 with TRBJ1-4, with TRBD1 identical over 7 bases. With 4 bases clipped from V and 8 bases from J, the junction kept 7 bases outside the gene matches. In germline, CDR1 is MDHEN, CDR2 SYDVKM. The CDR3 is 14 residues long.

This clonotype was observed a handful of times. V usage is TRBV15 and J usage is TRBJ2-1; maybe TRBD2 (7 bases). In germline, CDR1 is LNHNV, CDR2 YYDKDF (reference sequence). The CDR3 consists of 17 residues. The V end was cut by 1 base, the J end by 7 bases, with 20 bases between. The CDR3 reads CATSRGPPGGRGNEQFF. Here the CDR3 DNA reads TGTGCCACCAGCAGAGGTCCGCCCGGAGGGAGGGGGAATGAGCAGTTCTTC.

The chain is built from TRBV27 and TRBJ1-2; TRBD1 aligns across 7 bases. CDR1 and CDR2 (germline): MNHEY, SMNVEV (reference sequence). The V segment lost 3 bases and the J segment 3 bases; nucleotides outside the gene matches: 4. The CDR3 contains 14 residues. This chain's CDR3 is CASSFLGGDYGYTF. CDR3 coding DNA: TGTGCCAGCAGTTTTCTAGGGGGCGACTATGGCTACACCTTC.